This T cell receptor (beta chain) comes out of a study of blood T cell repertoires in COVID-19. The data were produced by immunoSEQ multiplex PCR, yet TCRdb's version contains in-frame clones alone and is incomplete. Of 430,000 or so clones listed, around 89% were seen once; the top ten hold less than 2%. V was trimmed by 8 bases and J by 4 bases, leaving 20 bases between them. The CDR3 covers 15 residues. The germline V gene has CDR1 PRHDT and CDR2 FYEKMQ (reference sequence). What was sequenced was PBMCs or T cells enriched from blood (not recorded which). The gene calls are TRBV13 and TRBJ1-2, with D possibly matching TRBD1 (5 bases). This receptor was obtained from a woman aged 40 to 55 who had recovered from COVID-19. CDR3 bases: TGTGCCAGCCTCCTTCGCGGGGGGATGGGCTATGGCTACACCTTC. Protein: CASLLRGGMGYGYTF.